This T cell receptor beta chain was observed in a study of blood T cell repertoires in COVID-19. This CDR3 region has 15 residues. Generated by immunoSEQ multiplex PCR, the TCRdb table keeps only in-frame clones and is missing some. The table lists 180,000 or so clones, 80% of them singletons. The gene calls are TRBV12-2 and TRBJ2-7; the tabulated D call, TRBD1, remains unverified against the DNA. TRBV12-2 is a pseudogene locus. The sequenced sample was PBMCs or T cells enriched from blood (not recorded which). This clonotype was sampled from a man aged 60 to 75 who had been exposed to COVID-19. In DNA, the CDR3 is TGTGCAAGTCGCCGTGACAGGGGGCCGGCGGGGGAGCAGTACTTC. It is translated as CASRRDRGPAGEQYF.